This T cell receptor beta chain was sequenced during a study of cytomegalovirus exposure and HLA in healthy donors. Study results and limitations: The authors considered a cluster of highly shared sequence variants likely to be a sequencing artifact.

Primers for the PCR totalled 60 Vbeta and 13 Jbeta. Data came from immunoSEQ multiplex PCR; TCRdb stores just in-frame clones and leaves some out. The sample carries under 200,000 clones, roughly 80% recorded once. As for this clone: Its matching antigen is unknown.

Trimming removed 8 bases at V and 3 bases at J, with 13 bases between. The V gene's germline CDR1 is ENHRY and CDR2 SYGVKD. There are 13 residues in the CDR3. Sequenced: PBMCs. The chain has TRBV10-3 and TRBJ1-1, with TRBD1 as a possible D gene (6 bases). The TCR originated in a woman aged 50 to 60 in good health and CMV-seronegative. CDR3 loop: CAISQGIDTEAFF. The CDR3, as DNA: TGTGCCATCTCCCAGGGGATTGACACTGAAGCTTTCTTT.